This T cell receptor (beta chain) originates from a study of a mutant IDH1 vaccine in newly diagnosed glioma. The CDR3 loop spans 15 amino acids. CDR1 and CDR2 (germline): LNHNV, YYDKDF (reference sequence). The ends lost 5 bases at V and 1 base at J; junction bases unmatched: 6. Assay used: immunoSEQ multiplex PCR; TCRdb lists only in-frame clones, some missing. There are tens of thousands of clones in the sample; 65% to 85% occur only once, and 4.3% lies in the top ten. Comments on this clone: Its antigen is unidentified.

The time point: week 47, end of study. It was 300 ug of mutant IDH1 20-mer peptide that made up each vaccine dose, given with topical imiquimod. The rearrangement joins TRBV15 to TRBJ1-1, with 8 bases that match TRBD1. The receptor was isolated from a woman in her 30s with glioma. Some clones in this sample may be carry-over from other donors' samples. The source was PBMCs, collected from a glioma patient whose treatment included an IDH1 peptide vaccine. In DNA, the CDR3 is TGTGCCACCAGCCTAAAACAGGGGGAGAACACTGAAGCTTTCTTT. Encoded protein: CATSLKQGENTEAFF.